These 7 T cell receptor beta chains share one sample of origin, sequenced in a study of cytomegalovirus exposure and HLA in healthy donors listed by TCRdb under 2017. The receptor library was made with the immunoSEQ multiplex PCR assay. A mixture of 60 forward primers for TCR Vbeta segments and 13 reverse primers for TCR Jbeta segments was used in the multiplex PCR. Drawn from immuneACCESS, this table holds only the in-frame rearrangements with V and J called that TCRdb kept. Clones are partly lost; checked studies trace under half to an unresolved V gene and leave the rest unexplained. The sample table on file contains roughly 120,000 clones. Approximately 6.8% of the sample lies in the top ten. Sequenced: PBMCs. The source is a man aged 40-49 years in good health and CMV-seropositive.

This chain joins TRBV28 and TRBJ2-3, with D uncertain. V lost 4 bases and J 8 bases, leaving 10 bases between the germline ends. Germline lookup yields CDR1 MDHEN and CDR2 SYDVKM. The CDR3 loop spans 12 amino acids. This chain's CDR3 is CASSSDSLTQYF. For the CDR3, the DNA is TGTGCCAGCAGTTCCGACTCGCTTACGCAGTATTTT.

The V call is TRBV10-3, the J call TRBJ2-2; 13 bases are shared with TRBD2. Unmatched junction bases numbered 7, after V lost 6 bases and J lost 6 bases. CDR3 length equals 16 residues. Germline V gene lookup returns CDR1 ENHRY and CDR2 SYGVKD. DNA of the CDR3: TGTGCCATCAGGGGGACTAGCGGGATTACGGCCGGGGAGCTGTTTTTT. Protein: CAIRGTSGITAGELFF.

This chain uses TRBV6-4 with TRBJ2-1, with a possible D match to TRBD1 (5 bases). The CDR3 extends over 14 amino acids. CDR1 is MRHNA, CDR2 SNTAGT, per germline. V lost 6 bases, J lost 9 bases, and 18 bases lay in between. In DNA, the CDR3 is TGTGCCAGCAGACCAGGGTATGGTGTTGGTGAGCAGTTCTTC. This sequence encodes CASRPGYGVGEQFF.

This chain joins TRBV19 and TRBJ1-1, with D perhaps matching TRBD1 (5 bases). This CDR3 is 13 amino acids long. The germline gives CDR1 LNHDA, CDR2 SQIVND (reference sequence). The V gene lost 5 bases and the J gene lost 0 bases, with 7 bases spanning the gap. The CDR3 protein is CASSWTMNTEAFF. The DNA for the CDR3 is TGTGCCAGTAGTTGGACAATGAACACTGAAGCTTTCTTT.

The J gene is TRBJ2-7, the V gene TRBV28, with 9 nucleotides matching TRBD1. Trimming took 6 bases from V and 5 from J; bases not matched to a gene: 8. This CDR3 spans 14 amino acids. Germline CDR1 is MDHEN and CDR2 is SYDVKM. CDR3 sequence reads: CASRLDRGPNEQYF. In DNA form, the CDR3 reads TGTGCCAGCAGGCTGGACAGGGGCCCCAACGAGCAGTACTTC.

CDR3 amino acids: CASSSRTGTGELFF. The CDR3 nucleotides are TGTGCCAGCAGCTCGAGGACAGGGACCGGGGAGCTGTTTTTT. The J gene is TRBJ2-2, the V gene TRBV11-2; 8 positions agree with TRBD1. CDR3 length: 14 residues. After removal of 4 bases from V and 5 bases from J, the junction contained 3 bases not matched to a gene. The germline gives CDR1 SGHAT, CDR2 FQNNGV.

The rearrangement uses TRBV28 and TRBJ2-7, with TRBD2 matching over 8 bases. Germline V gene data show CDR1 as MDHEN and CDR2 as SYDVKM. The CDR3 runs 13 residues. V gave up 7 bases and J gave up 4 bases; unmatched junction bases: 6. The CDR3 here is CASNIAGWYEQYF. The CDR3 DNA follows: TGTGCCAGCAACATAGCGGGATGGTACGAGCAGTACTTC.